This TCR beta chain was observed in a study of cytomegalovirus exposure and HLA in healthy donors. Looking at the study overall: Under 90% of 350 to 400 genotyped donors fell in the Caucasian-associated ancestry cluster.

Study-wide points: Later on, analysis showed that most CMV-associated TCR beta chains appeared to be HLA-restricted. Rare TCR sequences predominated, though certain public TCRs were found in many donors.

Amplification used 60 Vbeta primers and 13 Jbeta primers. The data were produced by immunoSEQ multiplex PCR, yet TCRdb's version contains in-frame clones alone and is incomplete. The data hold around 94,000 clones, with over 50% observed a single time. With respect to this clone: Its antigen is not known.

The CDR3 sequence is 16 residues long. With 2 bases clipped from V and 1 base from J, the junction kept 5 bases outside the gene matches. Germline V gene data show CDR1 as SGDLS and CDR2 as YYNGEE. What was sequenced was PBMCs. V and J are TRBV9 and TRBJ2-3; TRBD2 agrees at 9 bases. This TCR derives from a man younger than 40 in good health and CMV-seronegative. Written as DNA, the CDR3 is TGTGCCAGCAGCGTCAAACTAGCGGGTGGCACAGATACGCAGTATTTT. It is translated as CASSVKLAGGTDTQYF.